This T cell receptor (beta chain) was retrieved from a study of blood T cell repertoires in COVID-19. Study-level information: The United States, Italy and Spain were the sources of the acute and convalescent COVID-19 samples. From T cells, B-cell-depleted T cells, or PBMCs came the material, which was cDNA or gDNA.

Original methodology: Counts of nucleated cells, estimated from reference gene primer amplification, were obtained. Here immunoSEQ multiplex PCR was the method, and the copy in TCRdb shows in-frame clones only, minus some. V and J calls and clone size are copied from that table; D and trimming were computed from the DNA. The table lists 55,000 to 65,000 clones, less than 90% of them singletons. This clone was observed once. Per the germline V gene, CDR1 is SGHRS and CDR2 is YFSETQ. The CDR3 has 16 amino acids. V lost 0 bases, J lost 3 bases, and 4 bases stayed unmatched. The TCR was taken from an elderly man in a cohort sampled during active COVID-19. The chain uses TRBV5-1 and TRBJ2-7; 12 bases map to TRBD2. The specimen sequenced was peripheral blood. CDR3: CASSLASTSGSYEQYF. In nucleotides, the CDR3 is TGCGCCAGCAGCTTGGCGTCGACTAGCGGGAGCTACGAGCAGTACTTC.